This entry describes one T cell receptor beta chain. Its antigen is not known. CDR1 is MNHNS, CDR2 SASEGT, per germline. The CDR3 runs 10 residues. Trimming left V 1 base short and J 9 bases short, with 0 bases between. The data belong to a study of T cell responses to AZD1222 COVID-19 vaccine. Notes on the study in general: Among those given AZD1222, only five or six were seropositive at baseline. In a largely white British group with more females than males, clonal diversity was possibly underestimated.

The table came from immunoSEQ multiplex PCR; TCRdb's copy has only in-frame clones and leaves some out. This sample has 120,000 or so clones, with 81% found just once. The clonotype was recovered from an adult in good health. The chain is built from TRBV6-1 and TRBJ2-2; D call uncertain. Sequencing was performed on peripheral blood, taken on day 0 of AZD1222 vaccination. CDR3 in amino acids: CASSEGELFF. In DNA form, the CDR3 reads TGTGCCAGCAGTGAAGGGGAGCTGTTTTTT.